What follows are 16 T cell receptor beta chains derived from one specimen sequenced in a study of blood T cells in healthy people across ages. Primers used in a second PCR of roughly 6 to 11 cycles were a sample-barcoded 5' primer and a J-beta primer mix. In TCRdb, the 5' RACE reads were re-called with MiXCR into one record per CDR3 protein. The data hold approximately 400,000 distinct CDR3 sequences, with about 55% observed a single time. Sequenced input: blood. Receptors originate from a man in his 60s in good health.

Comments on this clonotype: One junction end disagrees with the germline gene, perhaps due to a read error. This chain links TRBV6-5 with TRBJ2-3, with D perhaps matching TRBD2 (5 bases). CDR1 and CDR2 (germline): MNHEY, SVGAGI. This CDR3 spans 14 amino acids. The CDR3 reads CTSSRRTRTDTQYF. DNA of the CDR3: TGTACCAGCAGTCGCCGGACTCGCACAGATACGCAGTATTTT.

In its sample, this clonotype was seen a few times. This may be a read error: a much more frequent sequence differs by one nucleotide. This sequence joins TRBV27 and TRBJ2-3, with D unclear. The V gene's germline CDR1 is MNHEY and CDR2 SMNVEV (reference sequence). The CDR3 covers 14 residues. Deletions cut 5 bases from V and 0 bases from J, with 9 bases between. The chain's CDR3 is CASSVSASTDTQYF. Written as DNA, the CDR3 is TGTGCCAGCAGTGTGAGTGCTAGCACAGATACGCAGTATTTT.

This clonotype was recorded a few times. This chain joins TRBV5-8 and TRBJ2-2, with 8 bases aligning to TRBD2. CDR1 and CDR2 (germline): SGHTS, YDEGEE. This CDR3 spans 15 amino acids. The V segment lost 6 bases and the J segment 7 bases; nucleotides outside the gene matches: 11. CDR3 DNA: TGTGCCAGCACCATGGCGGGGGGCCCTGTCGGGGAGCTGTTTTTT. Protein sequence: CASTMAGGPVGELFF.

The chain couples TRBV28 to TRBJ1-5; 7 nucleotides line up with TRBD1. This CDR3 region has 16 residues. Germline CDR1 is MDHEN and CDR2 is SYDVKM. With V trimmed by 5 bases and J by 3 bases, 10 bases remained unmatched. CDR3 in amino acids: CASSAYRGYNNQPQHF. CDR3 in DNA: TGTGCCAGCAGTGCTTACAGGGGATATAACAATCAGCCCCAGCATTTT.

The chain has TRBV7-8 and TRBJ2-1; no clear D. V shed 5 bases and J shed 2 bases, with 16 bases lying between them. Germline V lookup: CDR1 SGHVS, CDR2 FQNEAQ. The CDR3 runs 16 residues. CDR3 amino acids: CASSPWTEPPYNEQFF. The CDR3 nucleotides are TGTGCCAGCAGCCCATGGACGGAGCCCCCCTACAATGAGCAGTTCTTC.

V and J are TRBV14 and TRBJ2-3; 9 positions match TRBD1. Germline-derived CDR1 and CDR2 are SGHDN and FVKESK. Trimming removed 6 bases from V and 2 bases from J; junction bases left unmatched: 3. The length of the CDR3 is 14 residues. The CDR3 nucleotides are TGTGCCAGCAGTCGGGACAGGGTCACAGATACGCAGTATTTT. It codes for CASSRDRVTDTQYF.

The chain has TRBV7-2 and TRBJ2-3; D is ambiguous. The germline V gene has CDR1 SGHTA and CDR2 FQGNSA. V was cut by 5 bases and J by 8 bases, with 11 bases left in between. CDR3 size: 12 residues. CDR3 bases: TGTGCCAGCAGCCCAACCACGGGTACGCAGTATTTT. It yields the protein CASSPTTGTQYF.

The J gene is TRBJ2-5, the V gene TRBV6-5; the D gene is possibly TRBD2 (7 bases). The end of the DNA is better explained by TRBJ2-7, so the J call may be wrong. In germline, CDR1 is MNHEY, CDR2 SVGAGI. There are 15 residues in the CDR3. The CDR3 region is CASNELGRGAYEQYF. The DNA of the CDR3 is TGTGCCAGCAATGAATTAGGACGGGGGGCGTACGAGCAGTACTTC.

The rearrangement joins TRBV6-6 to TRBJ1-5, with D possibly TRBD1 on 5 matching bases. This CDR3 is built from 14 residues. Between the trimmed V and J ends, which lost 7 bases and 0 bases, there was a span of 10 bases. Germline V CDR1 and CDR2: MNHNY, SVGAGI (reference sequence). The CDR3 nucleotides read TGTGCCAGCACCAGGGCTTATAGCAATCAGCCCCAGCATTTT. Translation: CASTRAYSNQPQHF.

The chain has TRBV12-3 or TRBV12-4 and TRBJ2-2; D perhaps matches TRBD1 (5 bases). The CDR3 runs 15 residues. Between the trimmed V and J ends, which lost 2 bases and 1 base, there was a span of 8 bases. CDR3 in amino acids: CASSLRQRNTGELFF. The CDR3 DNA follows: TGTGCCAGCAGTTTAAGACAGAGGAACACCGGGGAGCTGTTTTTT.

This clonotype came up a few times. This chain joins TRBV3-1 and TRBJ2-3; tentatively, D is TRBD1 or TRBD2 (5 bases each). This CDR3 has 16 residues. Trimming removed 1 base at V and 0 bases at J, with 11 bases between. From germline, CDR1 is LGHDT and CDR2 YNNKEL (reference sequence). DNA of the CDR3: TGTGCCAGCAGCCAAGTTTCGGGACGTAGCACAGATACGCAGTATTTT. Amino acid sequence: CASSQVSGRSTDTQYF.

This clonotype was seen once. The chain combines TRBV30 with TRBJ1-2, with 9 bases identical to TRBD1. The V gene end was trimmed by 3 bases and the J gene end by 6 bases; junction bases not matched to a gene: 8. This CDR3 contains 14 residues. Germline V gene data show CDR1 as GTSNPN and CDR2 as SVGIG (reference sequence). The CDR3 sequence is CAWRGEGQGHGYTF. The DNA of the CDR3 is TGTGCCTGGAGAGGGGAGGGACAGGGTCATGGCTACACCTTC. Combining the CDR3 with reference TRBV30 and TRBJ1-2 gives the whole variable domain SQTIHQWPATLVQPVGSPLSLECTVEGTSNPNLYWYRQAAGRGLQLLFYSVGIGQISSEVPQNLSASRPQDRQFILSSKKLLLSDSGFYLCAWRGEGQGHGYTFGSGTRLTVV.

This clonotype was observed once. The gene calls are TRBV24-1 and TRBJ2-2; TRBD1 aligns across 8 bases. Germline V gene sequence: CDR1 KGHDR, CDR2 SFDVKD. The CDR3 has 13 amino acids. Trimming removed 4 bases from V and 6 bases from J; junction bases left unmatched: 0. The CDR3: CATSEDRAGELFF. In DNA form, the CDR3 reads TGTGCCACCAGTGAGGACAGGGCCGGGGAGCTGTTTTTT.

Comments on this clonotype: A junction end diverges from the germline sequence, so it may reflect a read error. The chain combines TRBV5-1 with TRBJ2-5; unclear D gene. Germline V gene data show CDR1 as SGHRS and CDR2 as YFSETQ. This CDR3 comprises 16 residues. Written as DNA, the CDR3 is TGCGCTAGCAGCACAGACCCGTCAGGCGCCCAAGAGACCCAGTACTTC. Encoded protein: CASSTDPSGAQETQYF.

The table lists this clonotype with a few counts. This chain links TRBV5-1 with TRBJ2-5; perhaps TRBD2 as D (6 bases). The CDR3 totals 15 residues. Trimming removed 0 bases at V and 5 bases at J, with 14 bases between. Germline V gives CDR1 SGHRS, CDR2 YFSETQ. CDR3 nucleotide sequence: TGCGCCAGCAGCTTGGAGGGACTCCCCTGGGAGACCCAGTACTTC. Encoded protein: CASSLEGLPWETQYF. Drawing the rest from reference TRBV5-1 and TRBJ2-5, the complete variable domain is KAGVTQTPRYLIKTRGQQVTLSCSPISGHRSVSWYQQTPGQGLQFLFEYFSETQRNKGNFPGRFSGRQFSNSRSEMNVSTLELGDSALYLCASSLEGLPWETQYFGPGTRLLVL.

The V call is TRBV25-1, the J call TRBJ2-7; the match to TRBD2 covers 9 bases. Germline V gives CDR1 MGHDK, CDR2 SYGVNS. The CDR3 loop spans 11 amino acids. The junction had 2 bases not matched to a gene; V was cut back by 3 bases and J by 11 bases. CDR3 sequence reads: CASSEAGGKYF. CDR3 sequence (DNA): TGTGCCAGCAGTGAGGCGGGGGGGAAGTACTTC.